This TCR beta chain was found in a study of blood T cell repertoires in COVID-19. About the research overall: Samples representing acute and convalescent COVID-19 were sourced from the United States, Italy and Spain. PBMCs, B-cell-depleted T cells, or T cells provided the cDNA or gDNA that made up the material.

Produced via immunoSEQ multiplex PCR; TCRdb's table is partial and in-frame only. The data show about 61,000 clones, 85% to 90% seen once. CDR3 length equals 12 residues. V lost 6 bases to trimming and J lost 5 bases, with 11 bases between them. Germline V CDR1 and CDR2: SNHLY, FYNNEI. The sequence was obtained from a woman between 50 and 59 years old with active or convalescent COVID-19. The V gene is TRBV2, the J gene TRBJ2-7; D uncertain. Sequenced sample: peripheral blood. CDR3 coding DNA: TGTGCCAGCAGCTCCAACCTAAACGAGCAGTACTTC. Its protein is CASSSNLNEQYF.